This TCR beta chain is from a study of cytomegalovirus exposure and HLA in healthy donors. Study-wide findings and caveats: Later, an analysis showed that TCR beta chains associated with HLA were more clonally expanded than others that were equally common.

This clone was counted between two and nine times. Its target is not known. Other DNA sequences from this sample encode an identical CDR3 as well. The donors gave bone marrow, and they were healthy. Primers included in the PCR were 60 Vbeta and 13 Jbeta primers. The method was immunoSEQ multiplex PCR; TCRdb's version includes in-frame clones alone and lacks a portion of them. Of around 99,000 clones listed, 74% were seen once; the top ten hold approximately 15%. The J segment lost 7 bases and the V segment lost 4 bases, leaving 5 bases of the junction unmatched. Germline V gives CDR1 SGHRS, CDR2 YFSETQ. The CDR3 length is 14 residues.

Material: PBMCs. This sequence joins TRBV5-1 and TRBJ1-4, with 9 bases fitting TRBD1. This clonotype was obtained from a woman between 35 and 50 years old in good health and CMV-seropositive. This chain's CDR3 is CASSPGQGGEKLFF. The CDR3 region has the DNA TGCGCCAGCAGCCCGGGACAGGGCGGTGAAAAACTGTTTTTT.